This T cell receptor beta chain was captured in a study of blood T cell repertoires in COVID-19. This clone came up a few times. Sequencing used immunoSEQ multiplex PCR; TCRdb keeps in-frame clones, though not all of them. The data contain about 210,000 clones, 82% of them singletons. The germline CDR1 and CDR2 sequences are PRHDT and FYEKMQ (reference sequence). The CDR3 has 14 amino acids. V lost 0 bases and J lost 1, with 6 bases in between. Sequencing input: peripheral blood. The V call is TRBV13, the J call TRBJ1-1; D remains ambiguous. This receptor was taken from a woman in her sixties or seventies with COVID-19, enrolled during active disease. CDR3 DNA: TGTGCCAGCAGCTTAGGACACCAGAACACTGAAGCTTTCTTT. Amino acid sequence: CASSLGHQNTEAFF.